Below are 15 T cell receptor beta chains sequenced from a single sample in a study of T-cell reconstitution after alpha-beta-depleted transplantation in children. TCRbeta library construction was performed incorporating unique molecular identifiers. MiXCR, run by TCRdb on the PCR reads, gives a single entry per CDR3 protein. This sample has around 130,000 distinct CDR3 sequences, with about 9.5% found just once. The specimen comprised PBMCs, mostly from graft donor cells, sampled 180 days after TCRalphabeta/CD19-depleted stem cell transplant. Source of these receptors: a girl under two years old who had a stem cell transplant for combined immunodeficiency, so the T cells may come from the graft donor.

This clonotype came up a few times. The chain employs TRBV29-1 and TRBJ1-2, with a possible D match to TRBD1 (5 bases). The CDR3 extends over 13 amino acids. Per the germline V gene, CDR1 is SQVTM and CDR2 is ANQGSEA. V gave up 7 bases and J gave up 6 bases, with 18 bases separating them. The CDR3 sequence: CSAIWAGWNGYTF. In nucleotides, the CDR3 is TGCAGCGCGATATGGGCAGGGTGGAATGGCTACACCTTC.

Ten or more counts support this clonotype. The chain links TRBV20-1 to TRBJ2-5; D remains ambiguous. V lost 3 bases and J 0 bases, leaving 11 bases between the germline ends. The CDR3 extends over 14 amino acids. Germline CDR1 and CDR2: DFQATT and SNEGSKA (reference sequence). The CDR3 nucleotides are TGCAGTGCTAGTCTCGCCGGGTACCAAGAGACCCAGTACTTC. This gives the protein CSASLAGYQETQYF.

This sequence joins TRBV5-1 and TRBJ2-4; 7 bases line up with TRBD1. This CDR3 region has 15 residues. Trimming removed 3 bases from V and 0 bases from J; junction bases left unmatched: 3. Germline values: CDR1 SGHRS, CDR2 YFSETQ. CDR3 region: CASSYRGLAKNIQYF. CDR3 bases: TGCGCCAGCAGCTACAGGGGCCTAGCCAAAAACATTCAGTACTTC.

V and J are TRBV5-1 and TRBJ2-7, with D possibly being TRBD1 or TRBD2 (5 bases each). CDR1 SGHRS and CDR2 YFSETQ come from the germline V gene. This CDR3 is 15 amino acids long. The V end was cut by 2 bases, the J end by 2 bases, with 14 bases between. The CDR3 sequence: CASSLDTGLTYEQYF. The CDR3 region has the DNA TGCGCCAGCAGCTTAGATACAGGACTCACCTACGAGCAGTACTTC.

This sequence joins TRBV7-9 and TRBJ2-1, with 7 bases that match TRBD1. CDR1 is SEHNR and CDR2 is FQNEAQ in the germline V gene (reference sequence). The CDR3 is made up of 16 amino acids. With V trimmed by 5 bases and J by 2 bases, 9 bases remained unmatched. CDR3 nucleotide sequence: TGTGCCAGCAGCGCTATCCGGGACAGCCCCTACAATGAGCAGTTCTTC. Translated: CASSAIRDSPYNEQFF. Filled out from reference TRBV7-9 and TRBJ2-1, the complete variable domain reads DTGVSQNPRHKITKRGQNVTFRCDPISEHNRLYWYRQTLGQGPEFLTYFQNEAQLEKSRLLSDRFSAERPKGSFSTLEIQRTEQGDSAMYLCASSAIRDSPYNEQFFGPGTRLTVL.

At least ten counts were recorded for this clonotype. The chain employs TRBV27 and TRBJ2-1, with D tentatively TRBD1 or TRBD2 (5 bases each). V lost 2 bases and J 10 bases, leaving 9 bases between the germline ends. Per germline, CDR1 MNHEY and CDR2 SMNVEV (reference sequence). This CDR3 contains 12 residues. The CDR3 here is CASSLRGREQFF. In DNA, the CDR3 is TGTGCCAGCAGTTTAAGGGGACGGGAGCAGTTCTTC.

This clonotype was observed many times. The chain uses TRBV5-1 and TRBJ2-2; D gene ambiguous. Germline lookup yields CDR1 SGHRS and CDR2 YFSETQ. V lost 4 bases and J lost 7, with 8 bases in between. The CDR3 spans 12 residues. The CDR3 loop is CASSLGVGELFF. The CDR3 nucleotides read TGCGCCAGCAGCCTTGGGGTCGGGGAGCTGTTTTTT.

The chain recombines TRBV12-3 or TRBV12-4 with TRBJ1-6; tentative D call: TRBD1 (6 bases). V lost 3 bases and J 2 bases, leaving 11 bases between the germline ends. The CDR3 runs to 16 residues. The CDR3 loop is CASSFSGATYNSPLHF. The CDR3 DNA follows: TGTGCCAGCAGTTTCTCAGGGGCGACCTATAATTCACCCCTCCACTTT.

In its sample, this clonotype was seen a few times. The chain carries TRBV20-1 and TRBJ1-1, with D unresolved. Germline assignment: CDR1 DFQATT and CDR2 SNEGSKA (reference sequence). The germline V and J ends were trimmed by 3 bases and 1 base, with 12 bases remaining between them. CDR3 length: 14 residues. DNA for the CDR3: TGCAGTGCTAGGCGCAGGCTTACGAACACTGAAGCTTTCTTT. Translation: CSARRRLTNTEAFF.

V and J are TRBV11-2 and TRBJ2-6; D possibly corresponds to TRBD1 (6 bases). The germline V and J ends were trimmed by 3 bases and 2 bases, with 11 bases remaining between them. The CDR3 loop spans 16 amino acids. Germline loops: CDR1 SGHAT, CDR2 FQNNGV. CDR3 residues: CASSLTGLAGANVLTF. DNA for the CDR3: TGTGCCAGCAGCTTGACAGGTCTGGCTGGGGCCAACGTCCTGACTTTC.

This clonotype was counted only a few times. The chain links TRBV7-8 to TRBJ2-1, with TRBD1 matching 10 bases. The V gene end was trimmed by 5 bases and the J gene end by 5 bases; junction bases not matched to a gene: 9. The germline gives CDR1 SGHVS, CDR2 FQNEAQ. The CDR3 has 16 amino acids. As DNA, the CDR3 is TGTGCCAGCAGCCCTCCCCGGACAGGGGGGAACAATGAGCAGTTCTTC. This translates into CASSPPRTGGNNEQFF.

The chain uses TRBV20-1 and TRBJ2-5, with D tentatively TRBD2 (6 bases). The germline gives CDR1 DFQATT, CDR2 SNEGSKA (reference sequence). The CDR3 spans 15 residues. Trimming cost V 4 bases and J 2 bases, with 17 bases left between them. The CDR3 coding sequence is TGCAGTGCTACCCCTCCGGCAGGGAGGCAAGAGACCCAGTACTTC. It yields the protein CSATPPAGRQETQYF.

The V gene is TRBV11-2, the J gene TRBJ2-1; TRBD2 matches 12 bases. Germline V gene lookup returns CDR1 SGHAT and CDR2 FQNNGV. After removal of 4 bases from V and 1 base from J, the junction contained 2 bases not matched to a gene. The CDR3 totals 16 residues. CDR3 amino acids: CASSSTSGSSYNEQFF. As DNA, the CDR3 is TGTGCCAGCAGCTCGACTAGCGGGAGTTCCTACAATGAGCAGTTCTTC.

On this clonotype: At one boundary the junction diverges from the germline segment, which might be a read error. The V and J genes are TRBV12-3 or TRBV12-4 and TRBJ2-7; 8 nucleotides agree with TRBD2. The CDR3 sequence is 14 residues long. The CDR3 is CASSVAGSGYEQYF. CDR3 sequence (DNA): TGTGCCAGCAGTGTAGCGGGATCAGGGTACGAGCAGTACTTC.

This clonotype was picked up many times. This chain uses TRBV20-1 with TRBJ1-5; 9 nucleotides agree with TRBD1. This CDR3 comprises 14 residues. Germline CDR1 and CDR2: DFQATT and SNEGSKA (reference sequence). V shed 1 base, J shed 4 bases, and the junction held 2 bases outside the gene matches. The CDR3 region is CSARVGTGNQPQHF. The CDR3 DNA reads TGCAGTGCTAGAGTGGGGACAGGGAATCAGCCCCAGCATTTT.